This T cell receptor (beta chain) was identified in a study of T-cell memory formation after mild COVID-19. V lost 8 bases and J 4 bases, leaving 9 bases between the germline ends. The CDR3 length is 12 residues. Germline loops: CDR1 MGHDK, CDR2 SYGVNS. Libraries for TCRalpha and TCRbeta carried sample barcodes and unique molecular identifiers via 5'RACE. TCRdb processed the 5' RACE reads anew with MiXCR; each CDR3 protein has one entry. The repertoire holds around 450,000 distinct CDR3 sequences, with around 20% as singletons. The chain carries TRBV25-1 and TRBJ1-5; a possible D gene is TRBD1 (5 bases). Sequencing was performed on PBMCs or a T cell subset sorted from them (not recorded which). The sequence derives from an adult woman who had mild COVID-19 (a few samples of this study predate the infection). Cell type and time point are not known. The CDR3 spells CASQEGNQPQHF. CDR3 bases: TGTGCCAGCCAAGAGGGGAATCAGCCCCAGCATTTT. Drawing the rest from reference TRBV25-1 and TRBJ1-5, the complete variable domain is EADIYQTPRYLVIGTGKKITLECSQTMGHDKMYWYQQDPGMELHLIHYSYGVNSTEKGDLSSESTVSRIRTEHFPLTLESARPSHTSQYLCASQEGNQPQHFGDGTRLSIL.